Listed below are T cell receptor beta chains from one sample, sequenced in a study of T cells in Graves' hyperthyroidism and ophthalmopathy. TCRdb independently ran MiXCR on the multiplex PCR reads; one entry per CDR3 protein. The data contain more than 150,000 distinct CDR3 sequences, more than 15% of them singletons. Sequenced input: blood. Receptors originate from a woman aged 45-60 years with Graves' hyperthyroidism. CDR3s include the opening cysteine and the closing phenylalanine or tryptophan. A D gene is named only where the DNA matches it firmly. Clone size is not always given. Where it is, it says once, few, many or a class for expanded clones.

TRBJ1-1 | many | NA | TRBV5-1 | CASSVGPTNTEAFF | TGCGCCAGCAGCGTTGGCCCGACGAACACTGAAGCTTTCTTT
TRBJ1-5 | many | TRBD1 | TRBV2 | CASSVGQGRGQPQHF | TGTGCCAGCAGTGTGGGACAGGGAAGGGGCCAGCCCCAGCATTTT
TRBJ1-4 | many | NA | TRBV5-1 | CASRPGQVNEKLFF | TGCGCCAGCAGGCCGGGGCAGGTTAATGAAAAACTGTTTTTT
TRBJ2-7 | many | NA | TRBV28 | CASSLFPSGEQYF | TGTGCCAGCAGTTTATTCCCTAGTGGCGAGCAGTACTTC
TRBJ1-1 | NA | NA | TRBV4-1 | CASSQDRVGAGFFF | TGCGCCAGCAGCCAAGATCGGGTCGGGGCAGGCTTCTTCTTT
TRBJ1-2 | NA | NA | TRBV7-8 | CASSLGGAEGYTF | TGTGCCAGCAGCCTTGGGGGGGCTGAGGGCTACACCTTC
TRBJ2-1 | many | TRBD1 | TRBV12-3/TRBV12-4 | CASSLASGGNEQFF | TGTGCCAGCAGTTTAGCCTCAGGGGGCAATGAGCAGTTCTTC
TRBJ2-7 | many | TRBD1 | TRBV6-1 | CASSLQGSAYEQYF | TGTGCCAGCAGTCTACAGGGGTCCGCCTACGAGCAGTACTTC
TRBJ2-1 | many | TRBD2 | TRBV7-2 | CASSLKGNSGGGNEQFF | TGTGCCAGCAGCTTAAAGGGGAATAGCGGGGGGGGTAATGAGCAGTTCTTC
TRBJ1-5 | many | NA | TRBV9 | CASSVDWRINQPQHF | TGTGCCAGCAGCGTGGACTGGAGGATAAATCAGCCCCAGCATTTT
TRBJ1-1 | many | NA | TRBV29-1 | CSVDRVDTEAFF | TGCAGCGTTGACAGGGTCGACACTGAAGCTTTCTTT
TRBJ1-2 | many | NA | TRBV7-2 | CASSSYFSGYTF | TGTGCCAGCAGCTCCTACTTTAGTGGCTACACCTTC
TRBJ2-7 | NA | NA | TRBV28 | CASGYADGYEQYF | TGTGCCAGCGGATATGCGGATGGGTACGAGCAGTACTTC
TRBJ2-7 | many | NA | TRBV28 | CATRSGPSYEQYF | TGTGCCACCCGTTCGGGGCCCTCCTACGAGCAGTACTTC
TRBJ2-3 | many | TRBD2 | TRBV6-1 | CASKQSGVTDTQYF | TGTGCCAGCAAGCAAAGCGGGGTCACAGATACGCAGTATTTT
TRBJ2-2 | many | NA | TRBV27 | CASSLSGSGELFF | TGTGCCAGCAGTTTAAGTGGATCCGGGGAGCTGTTTTTT
TRBJ2-3 | few | TRBD1 | TRBV3-1 | CASSQREAGGDTQYF | TGTGCCAGCAGCCAAAGAGAGGCAGGGGGCGATACGCAGTATTTT
TRBJ2-3 | many | NA | TRBV12-5 | CASGPFGGAQYF | TGTGCTAGTGGTCCATTCGGGGGAGCGCAGTATTTT
TRBJ1-5 | many | NA | TRBV7-2 | CASSLEGRGNQPQHF | TGTGCCAGCAGCTTAGAGGGGCGCGGCAATCAGCCCCAGCATTTT
TRBJ1-1 | NA | NA | TRBV4-1 | CASAGGMNTEAFF | TGCGCCAGCGCGGGGGGAATGAACACTGAAGCTTTCTTT
TRBJ1-5 | many | NA | TRBV20-1 | CSASPSYQPQHF | TGCAGTGCTAGTCCCAGTTATCAGCCCCAGCATTTT
TRBJ2-5 | many | NA | TRBV10-3 | CAISEGGQETQYF | TGTGCCATCAGTGAAGGGGGCCAAGAGACCCAGTACTTC
TRBJ1-1 | many | NA | TRBV9 | CASSVGSLNTEAFF | TGTGCCAGCAGCGTAGGTAGTTTGAACACTGAAGCTTTCTTT
TRBJ2-5 | many | NA | TRBV9 | CASSEGSREETQYF | TGTGCCAGCAGCGAAGGCTCCAGAGAAGAGACCCAGTACTTC
TRBJ2-3 | many | TRBD2 | TRBV6-1 | CASKAGGQGDTQYF | TGTGCCAGCAAAGCGGGGGGCCAGGGGGATACGCAGTATTTT
TRBJ2-5 | many | NA | TRBV3-1 | CASSQASWTALWTQYF | TGTGCCAGCAGCCAAGCCTCCTGGACTGCCCTGTGGACCCAGTACTTC
TRBJ2-7 | many | TRBD1 | TRBV20-1 | CSVRDRVTYEQYF | TGCAGTGTAAGGGACAGGGTAACCTACGAGCAGTACTTC
TRBJ1-1 | many | NA | TRBV20-1 | CSARPPGHPLNTEAFF | TGCAGTGCTAGACCCCCGGGACACCCCCTAAACACTGAAGCTTTCTTT
TRBJ1-4 | NA | NA | TRBV20-1 | CSASHRQVLNEKLFF | TGCAGTGCTAGTCACCGACAGGTCCTTAATGAAAAACTGTTTTTT
TRBJ2-7 | many | TRBD1 | TRBV19 | CASSIRDRSFYEQYF | TGTGCCAGTAGTATCCGGGACAGGAGTTTCTACGAGCAGTACTTC
TRBJ1-1 | few | TRBD1 | TRBV6-1 | CAIREDRGTEAFF | TGTGCCATCAGGGAGGACAGGGGCACTGAAGCTTTCTTT
TRBJ2-7 | many | NA | TRBV5-1 | CASSLGTVDSYEQYF | TGCGCCAGCAGCTTGGGGACAGTCGACTCCTACGAGCAGTACTTC
TRBJ1-2 | once | NA | TRBV5-1 | CASSVGDRGYGYTF | TGCGCCAGCAGCGTCGGGGATCGCGGCTATGGCTACACCTTC
TRBJ2-3 | many | TRBD2 | TRBV18 | CASSPRPGGITDTQYF | TGTGCCAGCTCACCACGGCCCGGGGGGATCACAGATACGCAGTATTTT
TRBJ1-6 | many | NA | TRBV7-9 | CASSLGVPSGSPLHF | TGTGCCAGCAGCTTAGGGGTCCCCTCGGGGTCACCCCTCCACTTT
TRBJ1-2 | NA | TRBD1 | TRBV3-1 | CASSPTGQGRYGYTF | TGTGCCAGCAGCCCCACGGGACAGGGGCGCTATGGCTACACCTTC